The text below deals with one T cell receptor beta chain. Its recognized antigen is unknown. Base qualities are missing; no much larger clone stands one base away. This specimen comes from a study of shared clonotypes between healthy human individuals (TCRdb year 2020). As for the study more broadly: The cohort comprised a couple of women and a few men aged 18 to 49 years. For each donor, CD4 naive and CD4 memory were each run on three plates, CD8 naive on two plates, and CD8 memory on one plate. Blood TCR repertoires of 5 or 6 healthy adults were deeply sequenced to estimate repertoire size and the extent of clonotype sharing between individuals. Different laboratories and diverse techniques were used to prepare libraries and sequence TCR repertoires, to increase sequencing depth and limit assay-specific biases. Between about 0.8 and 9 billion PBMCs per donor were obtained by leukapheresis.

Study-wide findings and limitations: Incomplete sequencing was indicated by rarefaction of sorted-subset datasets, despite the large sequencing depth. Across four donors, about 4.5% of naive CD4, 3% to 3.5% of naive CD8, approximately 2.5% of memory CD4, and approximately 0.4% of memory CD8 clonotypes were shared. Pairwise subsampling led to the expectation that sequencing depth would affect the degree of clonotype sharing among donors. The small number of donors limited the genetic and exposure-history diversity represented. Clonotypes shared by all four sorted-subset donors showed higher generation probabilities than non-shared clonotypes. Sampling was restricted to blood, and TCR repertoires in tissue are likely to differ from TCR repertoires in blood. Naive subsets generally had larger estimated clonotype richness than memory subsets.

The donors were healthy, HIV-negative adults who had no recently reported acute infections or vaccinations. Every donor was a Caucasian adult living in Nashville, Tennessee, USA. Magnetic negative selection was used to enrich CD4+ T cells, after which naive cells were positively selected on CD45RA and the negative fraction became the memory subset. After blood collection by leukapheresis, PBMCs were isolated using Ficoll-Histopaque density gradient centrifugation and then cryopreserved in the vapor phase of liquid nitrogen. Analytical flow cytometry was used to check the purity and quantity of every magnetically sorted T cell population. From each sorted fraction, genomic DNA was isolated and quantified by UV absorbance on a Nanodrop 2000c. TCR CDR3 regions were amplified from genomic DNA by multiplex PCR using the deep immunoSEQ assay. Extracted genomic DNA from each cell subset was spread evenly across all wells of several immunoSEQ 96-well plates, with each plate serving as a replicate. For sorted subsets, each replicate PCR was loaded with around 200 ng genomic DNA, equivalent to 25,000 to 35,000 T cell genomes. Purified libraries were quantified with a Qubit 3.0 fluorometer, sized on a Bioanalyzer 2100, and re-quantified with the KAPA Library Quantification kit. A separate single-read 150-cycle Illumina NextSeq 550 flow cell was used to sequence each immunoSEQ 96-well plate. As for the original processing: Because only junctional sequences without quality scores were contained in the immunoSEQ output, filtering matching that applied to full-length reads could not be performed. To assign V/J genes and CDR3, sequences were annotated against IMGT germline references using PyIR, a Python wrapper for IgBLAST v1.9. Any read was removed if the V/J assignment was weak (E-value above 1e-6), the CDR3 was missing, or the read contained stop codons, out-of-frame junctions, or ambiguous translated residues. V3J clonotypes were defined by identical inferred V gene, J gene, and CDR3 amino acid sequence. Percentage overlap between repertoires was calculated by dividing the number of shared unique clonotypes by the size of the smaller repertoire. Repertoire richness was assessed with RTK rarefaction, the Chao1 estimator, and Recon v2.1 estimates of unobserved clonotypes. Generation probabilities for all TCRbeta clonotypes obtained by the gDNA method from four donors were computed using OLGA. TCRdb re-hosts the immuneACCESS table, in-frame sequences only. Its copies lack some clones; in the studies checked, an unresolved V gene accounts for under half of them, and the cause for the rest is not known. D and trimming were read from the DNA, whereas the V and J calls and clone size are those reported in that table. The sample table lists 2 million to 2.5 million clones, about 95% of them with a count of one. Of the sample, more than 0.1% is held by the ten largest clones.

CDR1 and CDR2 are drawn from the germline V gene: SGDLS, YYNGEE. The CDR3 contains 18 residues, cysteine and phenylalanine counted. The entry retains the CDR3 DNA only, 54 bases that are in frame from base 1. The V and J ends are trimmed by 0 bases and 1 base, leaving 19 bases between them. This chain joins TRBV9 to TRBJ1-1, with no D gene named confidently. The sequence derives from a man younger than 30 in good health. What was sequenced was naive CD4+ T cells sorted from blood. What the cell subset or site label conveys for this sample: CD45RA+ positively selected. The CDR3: CASSVVRGSISRNTEAFF. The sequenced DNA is TGTGCCAGCAGCGTAGTGCGAGGGAGCATCTCTCGGAACACTGAAGCTTTCTTT.